Listed below are T cell receptor beta chains from one sample, sequenced in a study of T cells in narcolepsy. Sequencing was performed with immunoSEQ multiplex PCR; in TCRdb, only in-frame clones are kept and a portion is missing. Among around 31,000 clones listed, roughly four fifths were seen once. Sequenced material: CD45RA- memory CD4+ T cells from PBMCs. Receptor source: a human donor with narcolepsy. Each CDR3 is given with its conserved first and last residue. The D gene is left open where the match is weak. A row's size may be missing; if present it is once, few, many or a size class.

abundance	v_gene	d_gene	j_gene	CDR3aa	CDR3nt
.	TRBV29-1	.	TRBJ1-5	CSVEVARDQPQHF	TGCAGCGTTGAGGTCGCGCGGGATCAGCCCCAGCATTTT
.	TRBV5-5	.	TRBJ1-2	CASSLVGQFKGYTF	TGTGCCAGCAGCTTGGTGGGGCAGTTCAAGGGCTACACCTTC
.	TRBV5-6	.	TRBJ2-7	CASSSASSYEQYF	TGTGCCAGCAGCTCGGCCAGCTCCTACGAGCAGTACTTC
.	TRBV7-2	.	TRBJ2-1	CASSRLALSNEQFF	TGTGCCAGCAGCAGGCTAGCGCTAAGCAATGAGCAGTTCTTC
once	TRBV25-1	.	TRBJ1-6	CASSLLPQGLNYNSPLHF	TGTGCCAGCAGTCTCCTTCCTCAGGGACTTAACTATAATTCACCCCTCCACTTT
.	TRBV27	.	TRBJ2-7	CASSFGQNTYEQYF	TGTGCCAGCAGTTTCGGCCAAAATACCTACGAGCAGTACTTC
.	TRBV10-3	.	TRBJ1-5	CAISRDRLSNQPQHF	TGTGCCATCAGTCGGGACCGATTAAGCAATCAGCCCCAGCATTTT
.	TRBV6-5	.	TRBJ1-1	CASSPRLNTEAFF	TGTGCCAGCAGTCCTCGGTTGAACACTGAAGCTTTCTTT
.	TRBV29-1	.	TRBJ1-3	CSVDGSGNTIYF	TGCAGCGTTGACGGGTCTGGAAACACCATATATTTT
.	TRBV6-1	.	TRBJ1-4	CASSALGKLFF	TGTGCCAGCAGTGCTTTAGGAAAACTGTTTTTT
.	TRBV10-3	TRBD1	TRBJ2-7	CAIRSSDRGYEQYF	TGTGCCATCAGATCCTCGGACAGGGGCTACGAGCAGTACTTC
.	TRBV5-4	.	TRBJ2-5	CASSSNNQETQYF	TGTGCCAGCAGCTCAAACAACCAAGAGACCCAGTACTTC
.	TRBV5-1	TRBD2	TRBJ2-1	CASSLAGGHDYNEQFF	TGCGCCAGCAGCTTGGCGGGGGGGCATGACTACAATGAGCAGTTCTTC
.	TRBV5-4	.	TRBJ2-7	CASSSQGISYEQYF	TGTGCCAGCAGCTCTCAGGGCATCTCCTACGAGCAGTACTTC
.	TRBV10-3	TRBD1	TRBJ2-5	CAISESTGAGETQYF	TGTGCCATCAGTGAGTCGACAGGGGCTGGAGAGACCCAGTACTTC
.	TRBV7-2	TRBD2	TRBJ2-3	CASSLRRGGTSDTQYF	TGTGCCAGCAGCTTGAGGCGGGGGGGTACCTCAGATACGCAGTATTTT
.	TRBV6-1	.	TRBJ1-4	CASNLGTYGEKLFF	TGTGCCAGCAATTTAGGGACCTACGGTGAAAAACTGTTTTTT
.	TRBV7-9	.	TRBJ1-2	CASSFSDNYGYTF	TGTGCCAGCAGCTTCTCCGACAACTATGGCTACACCTTC
.	TRBV5-6	.	TRBJ2-2	CASTGGPTTGELFF	TGTGCCAGCACCGGGGGACCCACGACCGGGGAGCTGTTTTTT
.	TRBV29-1	.	TRBJ1-1	CSVLTRLNTEAFF	TGCAGCGTTCTCACCAGGCTGAACACTGAAGCTTTCTTT
.	TRBV11-1	.	TRBJ1-4	CASSSSLNEKLFF	TGTGCCAGCAGTAGCAGCCTTAATGAAAAACTGTTTTTT
.	TRBV12-5	TRBD2	TRBJ2-5	CASGPGTSVETQYF	TGTGCTAGTGGTCCCGGGACTAGTGTGGAGACCCAGTACTTC
.	TRBV5-1	TRBD1	TRBJ1-6	CASSSRDRDNSPLHF	TGCGCCAGCAGCTCCCGGGACAGGGATAATTCACCCCTCCACTTT
.	TRBV7-6	TRBD1	TRBJ2-7	CASSGQGSYEQYF	TGTGCCAGCAGCGGACAGGGGAGCTACGAGCAGTACTTC
once	TRBV7-2	.	TRBJ1-1	CASSSGVARVNTEAFF	TGTGCCAGCAGCTCGGGGGTCGCCAGGGTCAACACTGAAGCTTTCTTT
few	TRBV21-1	.	TRBJ1-1	CASRLGSNTEAFF	TGTGCCAGCAGGCTCGGAAGCAACACTGAAGCTTTCTTT
.	TRBV2	TRBD1	TRBJ1-5	CASSALGQGPQPQHF	TGTGCCAGCAGTGCCCTAGGACAGGGGCCTCAGCCCCAGCATTTT
.	TRBV29-1	.	TRBJ2-3	CSVEAGGTDTQYF	TGCAGCGTTGAGGCAGGGGGGACAGATACGCAGTATTTT
.	TRBV19	TRBD2	TRBJ2-2	CASSIRGLANTGELFF	TGTGCCAGTAGTATAAGGGGACTAGCGAACACCGGGGAGCTGTTTTTT
.	TRBV6-5	TRBD1	TRBJ1-3	CASRTGVNTIYF	TGTGCCAGCAGGACAGGGGTAAACACCATATATTTT
.	TRBV11-2	.	TRBJ2-1	CASSLEEYNEQFF	TGTGCCAGCAGCTTAGAGGAGTACAATGAGCAGTTCTTC
.	TRBV6-5	.	TRBJ2-1	CASRSPSYNEQFF	TGTGCCAGCAGGTCACCGTCCTACAATGAGCAGTTCTTC
.	TRBV18	.	TRBJ2-5	CASSPDASGQETQYF	TGTGCCAGCTCACCAGACGCGTCAGGTCAAGAGACCCAGTACTTC
.	TRBV30	.	TRBJ2-1	CAWSSLVGFGGNEQFF	TGTGCCTGGAGTTCCCTAGTGGGGTTTGGAGGCAATGAGCAGTTCTTC
.	TRBV2	TRBD1	TRBJ1-2	CASRPGTAYGYTF	TGTGCCAGCAGGCCCGGGACAGCCTATGGCTACACCTTC
.	TRBV19	.	TRBJ1-1	CASSIQGRGTEAFF	TGTGCCAGTAGTATCCAGGGCCGGGGGACTGAAGCTTTCTTT
.	TRBV29-1	TRBD2	TRBJ2-6	CSALSGGAGANVLTF	TGCAGCGCGCTGAGCGGGGGCGCTGGGGCCAACGTCCTGACTTTC
.	TRBV5-1	TRBD1	TRBJ2-1	CASSFGTGLYNEQFF	TGCGCCAGCAGCTTCGGGACAGGTCTCTACAATGAGCAGTTCTTC
.	TRBV7-2	.	TRBJ2-3	CASSLAGGFTDTQYF	TGTGCCAGCAGCTTAGCGGGGGGTTTTACAGATACGCAGTATTTT
.	TRBV27	TRBD2	TRBJ2-7	CARRLAGGYEQYF	TGTGCCAGGCGACTAGCGGGAGGCTACGAGCAGTACTTC
once	TRBV6-6	TRBD1	TRBJ2-7	CASGQGSYEQYF	TGTGCCAGCGGACAGGGGTCCTACGAGCAGTACTTC
.	TRBV5-6	TRBD1	TRBJ2-1	CASSRGPSEQFF	TGTGCCAGCAGCAGGGGGCCGAGTGAGCAGTTCTTC
.	TRBV5-4	.	TRBJ2-7	CASSSRGAGYEQYF	TGTGCCAGCAGCTCGAGAGGGGCGGGCTACGAGCAGTACTTC
.	TRBV9	.	TRBJ2-7	CASSGAGDEQYF	TGTGCCAGCAGCGGAGCCGGGGACGAGCAGTACTTC
.	TRBV5-1	.	TRBJ2-3	CASSRWSDPGGTDTQYF	TGCGCCAGCAGCCGATGGTCAGACCCAGGGGGCACAGATACGCAGTATTTT
.	TRBV7-2	TRBD2	TRBJ2-7	CASSAGLAANYEQYF	TGTGCCAGCAGCGCGGGACTAGCGGCGAATTACGAGCAGTACTTC
.	TRBV4-1	TRBD1	TRBJ1-3	CASSQGTGGYTIYF	TGCGCCAGCAGCCAAGGGACAGGGGGATACACCATATATTTT
.	TRBV28	.	TRBJ2-2	CASRSGGLSGELFF	TGTGCCAGTCGATCGGGTGGGTTATCCGGGGAGCTGTTTTTT
.	TRBV5-1	TRBD1	TRBJ2-5	CASSPQQGQETQYF	TGCGCCAGCAGCCCTCAACAGGGGCAAGAGACCCAGTACTTC
.	TRBV18	.	TRBJ2-6	CASSLSGGSGANVLTF	TGTGCCAGCTCACTAAGTGGGGGATCTGGGGCCAACGTCCTGACTTTC
.	TRBV7-2	.	TRBJ2-1	CASSPPGSYNEQFF	TGTGCCAGCAGCCCCCCCGGCTCCTACAATGAGCAGTTCTTC
few	TRBV5-1	.	TRBJ2-1	CASSWGLTNEQFF	TGCGCCAGCAGTTGGGGTCTCACCAATGAGCAGTTCTTC
.	TRBV29-1	.	TRBJ1-3	CSVDNQSGNTIYF	TGCAGCGTTGATAATCAGTCTGGAAACACCATATATTTT
few	TRBV29-1	TRBD2	TRBJ2-7	CSVLKLAGRLYEQYF	TGCAGCGTCCTCAAACTAGCGGGGCGCCTCTACGAGCAGTACTTC
.	TRBV11-2	.	TRBJ1-2	CASSRGQTNYGYTF	TGTGCCAGCAGCCGAGGACAGACTAACTATGGCTACACCTTC
.	TRBV15	TRBD1	TRBJ2-3	CATSRSTGVTDTQYF	TGTGCCACCAGCAGATCTACAGGGGTCACAGATACGCAGTATTTT
few	TRBV19	.	TRBJ1-4	CASSGTGWGEKLFF	TGTGCCAGTAGTGGAACGGGGTGGGGTGAAAAACTGTTTTTT
.	TRBV10-1	.	TRBJ2-1	CADGSSYNEQFF	TGCGCCGATGGGAGCTCCTACAATGAGCAGTTCTTC
.	TRBV5-1	.	TRBJ2-5	CASSGSTGSAQETQYF	TGCGCCAGCAGCGGATCGACAGGCTCTGCGCAAGAGACCCAGTACTTC